The 14 T cell receptor beta chains presented below share a single source sample, sequenced in a study of blood T cell repertoires in COVID-19. Repertoires were generated with immunoSEQ multiplex PCR, while TCRdb's copy carries only in-frame clones and drops some. The repertoire holds about 180,000 clones, roughly 89% seen once, with 2% to 2.5% in the top ten. The sample was PBMCs or T cells enriched from blood (not recorded which). The receptors originated from a woman in her forties with acute COVID-19.

This clone was found once. The rearrangement links TRBV9 to TRBJ2-6; 7 bases align to TRBD2. V lost 4 bases and J lost 1; bases outside the gene matches: 5. The CDR3 spans 16 residues. Germline V gene data show CDR1 as SGDLS and CDR2 as YYNGEE. Here the CDR3 reads CASSSLGGSGANVLTF. CDR3 bases: TGTGCCAGCAGCTCCCTCGGGGGGTCTGGGGCCAACGTCCTGACTTTC.

CDR3 bases: TGTGCCAGCAGTGACCCTCAGGGGGCTGGAGGCAATCAGCCCCAGCATTTT. This gives the protein CASSDPQGAGGNQPQHF. This rearrangement joins TRBV6-4 to TRBJ1-5, with 8 bases matching TRBD1. The CDR3 consists of 17 residues. The germline CDR1 and CDR2 sequences are MRHNA and SNTAGT. The J segment lost 2 bases and the V segment lost 2 bases, leaving 8 bases of the junction unmatched.

This chain links TRBV11-1 with TRBJ2-1; D is possibly TRBD2 (6 bases). CDR1 SGHAT and CDR2 FQDESV come from the germline V gene (reference sequence). V lost 1 base and J 8 bases, leaving 15 bases between the germline ends. This CDR3 is 15 amino acids long. The CDR3: CASSLGVGGDYEQFF. The DNA of the CDR3 is TGTGCCAGCAGCTTAGGTGTTGGCGGGGACTATGAGCAGTTCTTC. Variable domain in full (rest from reference TRBV11-1 and TRBJ2-1): EAEVAQSPRYKITEKSQAVAFWCDPISGHATLYWYRQILGQGPELLVQFQDESVVDDSQLPKDRFSAERLKGVDSTLKIQPAELGDSAMYLCASSLGVGGDYEQFFGPGTRLTVL.

The chain is built from TRBV5-1 and TRBJ2-1; TRBD2 agrees at 14 bases. Per germline, CDR1 SGHRS and CDR2 YFSETQ. This CDR3 is built from 19 residues. The V gene end was trimmed by 0 bases and the J gene end by 5 bases; junction bases not matched to a gene: 10. In nucleotides, the CDR3 is TGCGCCAGCAGCTTGGGGATGGGACTAGCGGGAGTGCGAGACAATGAGCAGTTCTTC. The encoded protein is CASSLGMGLAGVRDNEQFF.

V usage is TRBV30 and J usage is TRBJ2-1; TRBD2 aligns across 10 bases. The J segment lost 6 bases and the V segment lost 2 bases, leaving 7 bases of the junction unmatched. Germline CDR1 and CDR2: GTSNPN and SVGIG (reference sequence). The CDR3 spans 15 residues. This CDR3 reads CAWSPGTSVFNEQFF. The CDR3 DNA reads as TGTGCCTGGAGTCCCGGGACTAGCGTGTTCAATGAGCAGTTCTTC.

This chain joins TRBV19 and TRBJ2-1, with D possibly TRBD2 on 5 matching bases. CDR1 LNHDA and CDR2 SQIVND come from the germline V gene (reference sequence). V lost 4 bases and J lost 7, with 5 bases in between. The CDR3 runs 11 residues. CDR3 sequence: CASSSGNEQFF. The CDR3 DNA sequence: TGTGCCAGTAGTAGCGGGAATGAGCAGTTCTTC.

The chain links TRBV7-3 to TRBJ2-3; no clear D. There are 13 residues in the CDR3. Germline V gene data show CDR1 as SGHTA and CDR2 as FQGTGA. Deletions cut 2 bases from V and 0 bases from J, with 3 bases between. The CDR3, as DNA: TGTGCCAGCAGCTTAGTAAGCACAGATACGCAGTATTTT. It codes for CASSLVSTDTQYF.

The rearrangement links TRBV24-1 to TRBJ2-7, with TRBD2 matching 7 bases. Germline V CDR1 and CDR2: KGHDR, SFDVKD. This CDR3 region has 11 residues. Unmatched junction bases numbered 2, after V lost 7 bases and J lost 6 bases. The CDR3 DNA reads as TGTGCCACCAGCTCGGGGGGCGAGCAGTACTTC. Protein: CATSSGGEQYF.

The chain joins TRBV27 to TRBJ2-7; tentative D call: TRBD2 (6 bases). Germline V gene data show CDR1 as MNHEY and CDR2 as SMNVEV (reference sequence). Between the trimmed V and J ends, which lost 3 bases and 4 bases, there was a span of 10 bases. CDR3 length equals 13 residues. This chain's CDR3 is CASSFEGRYEQYF. DNA of the CDR3: TGTGCCAGCAGTTTCGAGGGGAGGTACGAGCAGTACTTC.

J is TRBJ1-6 and V is TRBV19; D unresolved. The germline V gene has CDR1 LNHDA and CDR2 SQIVND (reference sequence). Trimming took 9 bases from V and 5 from J, leaving 20 bases between them. The CDR3 is made up of 16 amino acids. The CDR3 protein is CASDPLRDNNNSPLHF. The CDR3 DNA is TGTGCCAGCGATCCTCTCCGGGATAACAATAATTCACCCCTCCACTTT.

This clone was counted a single time. The rearrangement uses TRBV4-1 and TRBJ2-3; 11 nucleotides agree with TRBD2. V shed 5 bases, J shed 1 base, and the junction held 2 bases outside the gene matches. The germline V gene has CDR1 MGHRA and CDR2 YSYEKL. There are 15 residues in the CDR3. CDR3 sequence: CASSLLAGGTDTQYF. CDR3 DNA: TGCGCCAGCAGCTTACTAGCGGGGGGCACAGATACGCAGTATTTT.

V and J are TRBV5-1 and TRBJ1-2; 7 bases are a match to TRBD1. Germline trimming cut 0 bases from V and 7 bases from J; bases unmatched to any gene: 3. Per the germline V gene, CDR1 is SGHRS and CDR2 is YFSETQ. The CDR3 runs 13 residues. CDR3 nucleotide sequence: TGCGCCAGCAGCTTGGAGGGGGCGCCTGGCTACACCTTC. This encodes CASSLEGAPGYTF.

J is TRBJ2-1 and V is TRBV7-9, with 8 bases that match TRBD2. This CDR3 is built from 18 residues. V lost 1 base, J lost 0 bases, and 8 bases stayed unmatched. Germline V CDR1 and CDR2: SEHNR, FQNEAQ (reference sequence). Here the CDR3 reads CASSLGKTSELSYNEQFF. The CDR3, as DNA: TGTGCCAGCAGCTTAGGGAAGACTAGCGAACTCTCCTACAATGAGCAGTTCTTC. The full variable domain, rest sourced from reference TRBV7-9 and TRBJ2-1, is DTGVSQNPRHKITKRGQNVTFRCDPISEHNRLYWYRQTLGQGPEFLTYFQNEAQLEKSRLLSDRFSAERPKGSFSTLEIQRTEQGDSAMYLCASSLGKTSELSYNEQFFGPGTRLTVL.

The chain couples TRBV28 to TRBJ1-2; 8 bases are shared with TRBD1. Looked up from germline, CDR1 is MDHEN and CDR2 is SYDVKM. Trimming cost V 5 bases and J 6 bases; bases outside gene matches: 5. The CDR3 spans 13 residues. CDR3 in amino acids: CASSPDRVNGYTF. The CDR3 nucleotides read TGTGCCAGCAGTCCGGACAGGGTAAATGGCTACACCTTC.